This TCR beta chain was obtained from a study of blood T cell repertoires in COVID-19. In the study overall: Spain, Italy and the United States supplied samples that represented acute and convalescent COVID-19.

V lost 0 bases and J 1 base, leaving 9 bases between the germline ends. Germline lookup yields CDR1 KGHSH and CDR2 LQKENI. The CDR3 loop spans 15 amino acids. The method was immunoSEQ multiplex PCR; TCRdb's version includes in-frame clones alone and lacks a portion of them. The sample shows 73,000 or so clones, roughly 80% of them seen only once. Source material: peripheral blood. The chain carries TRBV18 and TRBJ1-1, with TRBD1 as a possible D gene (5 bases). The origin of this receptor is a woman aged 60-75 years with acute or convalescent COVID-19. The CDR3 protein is CASSPPRGSNTEAFF. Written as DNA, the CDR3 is TGTGCCAGCTCACCACCGCGGGGGTCGAACACTGAAGCTTTCTTT.